These 22 T cell receptor beta chains came from one sample sequenced in a study of beta chain features in type 1 diabetes. Points from the study as a whole: Patients with Type 1 diabetes showed moderately but significantly shorter TCRB CDR3s in all four CD4+ subsets.

Expressed TCRB transcripts were sequenced because the entire RNA isolate underwent reverse transcription. Some clones are missing from TCRdb's copy, which holds only in-frame ones; the method was immunoSEQ multiplex PCR. The sample yields roughly 150,000 clones, under 13% seen once. Antigens for these TCRs are unknown. What was sequenced was central memory CD4+ T cells from blood. The origin of the receptors is a man aged 25 to 40 with type 1 diabetes.

This clone was seen a handful of times. V and J are TRBV6-8 and TRBJ2-1, with unresolved D. Germline V gene data show CDR1 as MNHGY and CDR2 as SAAAGT. The CDR3 spans 15 residues. The V gene lost 5 bases and the J gene lost 2 bases, with 13 bases spanning the gap. In DNA, the CDR3 is TGTGCCAGCAGTCGCCTAGAATTACCCTACAATGAGCAGTTCTTC. It is translated as CASSRLELPYNEQFF.

The rearrangement links TRBV2 to TRBJ2-2; 9 nucleotides match TRBD2. CDR3 length: 17 residues. CDR1 is SNHLY, CDR2 FYNNEI, per germline. Trimming removed 7 bases from V and 0 bases from J; junction bases left unmatched: 9. The CDR3 DNA is TGTGCCAGCAAGGGTAGCGGGAGTCTCCCGAACACCGGGGAGCTGTTTTTT. Its translation: CASKGSGSLPNTGELFF.

The chain has TRBV18 and TRBJ2-1, with TRBD1 as a possible D gene (5 bases). The CDR3 covers 14 residues. Germline V gene sequence: CDR1 KGHSH, CDR2 LQKENI. Trimming took 1 base from V and 5 from J, leaving 9 bases between them. The DNA of the CDR3 is TGTGCCAGCTCACCACTAGACAGCGACAATGAGCAGTTCTTC. Translating gives CASSPLDSDNEQFF.

This clone turned up a few times. The chain joins TRBV5-1 to TRBJ1-4; D is unresolved. Per germline, CDR1 SGHRS and CDR2 YFSETQ. V was trimmed by 2 bases and J by 7 bases, leaving 15 bases between them. The CDR3 contains 15 residues. DNA for the CDR3: TGCGCCAGCAGCTTCACCCTTGCAACTGGTGAAAAACTGTTTTTT. Amino acids: CASSFTLATGEKLFF.

This clone was detected only a few times. The sample contains more than one DNA sequence encoding this CDR3. V usage is TRBV18 and J usage is TRBJ1-5; D might be TRBD1 (5 bases). The V end lost 0 bases, the J end lost 3 bases, and 9 bases lay between the germline ends. This CDR3 is built from 15 residues. In germline, CDR1 is KGHSH, CDR2 LQKENI. CDR3 bases: TGTGCCAGCTCACCACCGGCAGGACACAATCAGCCCCAGCATTTT. This gives the protein CASSPPAGHNQPQHF.

The V call is TRBV2, the J call TRBJ2-7, with TRBD2 matching 14 bases. V was pared by 5 bases and J by 2 bases, with 11 bases of the junction left unmatched. This CDR3 has 18 amino acids. Per germline, CDR1 SNHLY and CDR2 FYNNEI. The CDR3 region is CASSKSPGTSGSTYEQYF. CDR3 nucleotides: TGTGCCAGCAGTAAAAGCCCCGGGACTAGCGGGAGTACCTACGAGCAGTACTTC.

This clone was observed a few times. This chain joins TRBV4-2 and TRBJ2-1; 12 nucleotides line up with TRBD2. J lost 9 bases, V lost 1 base, and 10 bases had no gene match. This CDR3 has 17 amino acids. Germline V CDR1 and CDR2: LGHNA, YNFKEQ. CDR3 in amino acids: CASSQGTSGTPRTEQFF. CDR3 in DNA: TGTGCCAGCAGCCAAGGGACTAGCGGGACTCCTAGGACTGAGCAGTTCTTC.

The chain couples TRBV6-6 to TRBJ2-3, with 9 positions matching TRBD1. The junction had 10 bases not matched to a gene; V was cut back by 5 bases and J by 4 bases. The CDR3 loop spans 16 amino acids. The germline CDR1 and CDR2 sequences are MNHNY and SVGAGI (reference sequence). The CDR3 DNA reads as TGTGCCAGCAGTCCTAACACAGGGGGCTCCCCAGATACGCAGTATTTT. This encodes CASSPNTGGSPDTQYF.

This chain connects TRBV6-1 to TRBJ2-2; 8 nucleotides agree with TRBD2. The CDR3 is 15 amino acids. V lost 6 bases and J lost 6; bases outside the gene matches: 9. The V gene's germline CDR1 is MNHNS and CDR2 SASEGT. This CDR3 is CASRNSGAGAGELFF. The CDR3 DNA follows: TGTGCCAGCAGGAATAGCGGGGCCGGAGCCGGGGAGCTGTTTTTT.

This rearrangement joins TRBV14 to TRBJ2-7, with TRBD2 identical over 7 bases. CDR1 SGHDN and CDR2 FVKESK come from the germline V gene. The V and J ends lost 5 bases and 5 bases, in that order; junction bases with no gene match: 18. The CDR3 extends over 17 amino acids. This chain's CDR3 is CASSFGSGADLVDEQYF. In nucleotides, the CDR3 is TGTGCCAGCAGCTTTGGGAGCGGGGCCGACCTCGTAGACGAGCAGTACTTC.

This clone has more than one count but fewer than ten. The V call is TRBV12-5, the J call TRBJ1-1, with unresolved D. The V end was cut by 2 bases, the J end by 8 bases, with 6 bases between. The V gene's germline CDR1 is LGHNT and CDR2 FRNRAP. This CDR3 comprises 11 residues. In DNA form, the CDR3 reads TGTGCTAGTGGTTTGAGGGAGGAAGCTTTCTTT. It yields the protein CASGLREEAFF. The full variable domain, in which reference TRBV12-5 and TRBJ1-1 provide the parts outside the CDR3, is DARVTQTPRHKVTEMGQEVTMRCQPILGHNTVFWYRQTMMQGLELLAYFRNRAPLDDSGMPKDRFSAEMPDATLATLKIQPSEPRDSAVYFCASGLREEAFFGQGTRLTVV.

V gene TRBV7-9 combines with J gene TRBJ1-1; D is perhaps TRBD1 (5 bases). Germline CDR1 SEHNR, CDR2 FQNEAQ (reference sequence). CDR3 length: 15 amino acids. V was trimmed by 3 bases and J by 4 bases, leaving 15 bases between them. CDR3 amino acids: CASSFAGRRATEAFF. The CDR3 DNA follows: TGTGCCAGCAGCTTTGCGGGGCGCCGTGCCACTGAAGCTTTCTTT.

The chain links TRBV4-1 to TRBJ2-2; perhaps TRBD2 as D (5 bases). The V gene lost 4 bases and the J gene lost 4 bases, with 13 bases spanning the gap. The CDR3 has 15 amino acids. CDR1 is MGHRA and CDR2 is YSYEKL in the germline V gene. The CDR3 spells CASSRRESRTGELFF. The DNA of the CDR3 is TGCGCCAGCAGCCGTAGGGAGTCGCGCACCGGGGAGCTGTTTTTT.

Only a few counts were recorded for this clone. The V call is TRBV5-6, the J call TRBJ1-1; D call uncertain. V lost 0 bases and J 1 base, leaving 7 bases between the germline ends. Germline V gene sequence: CDR1 SGHDT, CDR2 YYEEEE. The CDR3 spans 14 residues. The CDR3 is CASSLGRGNTEAFF. As DNA, the CDR3 is TGTGCCAGCAGCTTGGGACGGGGGAACACTGAAGCTTTCTTT.

This chain links TRBV27 with TRBJ2-7, with D possibly being TRBD2 (7 bases). Trimming stripped 2 bases from V and 9 bases from J, with 26 bases between. The CDR3 length is 17 residues. Germline CDR1 MNHEY, CDR2 SMNVEV (reference sequence). This CDR3 reads CASSLRGGRLYVQGQYF. As DNA, the CDR3 is TGTGCCAGCAGTTTAAGGGGGGGGCGGTTATACGTCCAAGGGCAGTACTTC.

The chain links TRBV28 to TRBJ1-3, with D possibly being TRBD1 (5 bases). Looked up from germline, CDR1 is MDHEN and CDR2 is SYDVKM. Trimming left V 8 bases short and J 0 bases short, with 14 bases between. The length of the CDR3 is 15 residues. CDR3 protein: CASGVWQGSGNTIYF. For the CDR3, the DNA is TGTGCCAGCGGCGTTTGGCAGGGCTCTGGAAACACCATATATTTT.

The gene calls are TRBV11-2 and TRBJ1-1; D is uncertain. The CDR3 spans 13 residues. From germline, CDR1 is SGHAT and CDR2 FQNNGV. Trimming stripped 3 bases from V and 1 base from J, with 6 bases between. CDR3 in DNA: TGTGCCAGCAGCTTCAGGTGGAACACTGAAGCTTTCTTT. This codes for CASSFRWNTEAFF.

This chain uses TRBV27 with TRBJ2-2; D not resolved. There are 15 residues in the CDR3. Germline lookup yields CDR1 MNHEY and CDR2 SMNVEV (reference sequence). V gave up 0 bases and J gave up 2 bases, with 7 bases separating them. The CDR3 bases are TGTGCCAGCAGTTTATCGGGCACAAACACCGGGGAGCTGTTTTTT. Its translation is CASSLSGTNTGELFF.

This clone was counted only a few times. The V gene is TRBV4-2, the J gene TRBJ2-3; weak D call: TRBD2 (5 bases). Germline values: CDR1 LGHNA, CDR2 YNFKEQ. The CDR3 is 15 residues long. V shed 0 bases and J shed 0 bases, with 7 bases lying between them. The CDR3 loop reads CASSQDRGSTDTQYF. CDR3 nucleotides: TGTGCCAGCAGCCAAGATCGGGGTAGCACAGATACGCAGTATTTT.

This clone was counted between two and nine times. The chain couples TRBV7-9 to TRBJ1-2, with TRBD1 identical over 7 bases. Germline lookup yields CDR1 SEHNR and CDR2 FQNEAQ (reference sequence). After removal of 2 bases from V and 4 bases from J, the junction contained 7 bases not matched to a gene. The CDR3 is made up of 15 amino acids. The DNA for the CDR3 is TGTGCCAGCAGCTTATTTGTCCAGGGGGGCTATGGCTACACCTTC. This sequence encodes CASSLFVQGGYGYTF.

This clone was seen a few times. The genes are TRBV30 and TRBJ1-5; D is undetermined. The germline V and J ends were trimmed by 5 bases and 3 bases, with 11 bases remaining between them. Per germline, CDR1 GTSNPN and CDR2 SVGIG (reference sequence). The CDR3 is 13 residues long. This CDR3 reads CAWGRADNQPQHF. As DNA, the CDR3 is TGTGCCTGGGGGAGGGCTGACAATCAGCCCCAGCATTTT.

This clone came up many times. The chain couples TRBV7-9 to TRBJ2-6; D is unresolved. Trimming removed 4 bases from V and 5 bases from J, with 9 bases in between. The CDR3 is made up of 14 amino acids. Germline-derived CDR1 and CDR2 are SEHNR and FQNEAQ (reference sequence). CDR3 nucleotide sequence: TGTGCCAGCAGCTCCCCATCAAGGGCCAACGTCCTGACTTTC. It codes for CASSSPSRANVLTF.